This T cell receptor (beta chain) emerged from a study of long-term antiretroviral therapy in people with HIV. Participants with HIV, all of them, were treated in the United States. Sequencing relied on immunoSEQ assay v3.0, run at survey level. Sequencing aimed at about 35,000-55,000 T-cell genomes per sample. The table came from immunoSEQ multiplex PCR; TCRdb's copy has only in-frame clones and leaves some out. The table records about 35,000 clones, over 90% of them present only once. CDR3 length equals 13 residues. The ends lost 6 bases at V and 5 bases at J; junction bases unmatched: 4. Germline V gene sequence: CDR1 SNHLY, CDR2 FYNNEI.

The starting material was unsorted PBMCs, obtained 4.1 years after starting antiretroviral therapy. The receptor was derived from a woman aged 50 to 60 with HIV. The rearrangement links TRBV2 to TRBJ1-5; 7 bases are shared with TRBD1. Written as DNA, the CDR3 is TGTGCCAGCAGGGGGACAGATCATCAGCCCCAGCATTTT. It is translated as CASRGTDHQPQHF.